The present T cell receptor beta chain was sequenced within a study of CD8 T cells in Susac syndrome. V shed 5 bases and J 3 bases; nucleotides not matched to a gene: 2. Germline V CDR1 and CDR2: PRHDT, FYEKMQ (reference sequence). This CDR3 contains 16 residues. The RNA, roughly 0.5 to 1 ug, was put through reverse transcription using random hexamers. The authors amplified TCR beta CDR3 across 54 Vbeta and 13 Jbeta using immunoSEQ multiplex PCR. TCRdb re-derived calls from the immunoSEQ multiplex PCR reads in MiXCR, one entry per CDR3 protein. The sample has tens of thousands of distinct CDR3 sequences; over 90% are singletons.

The J gene is TRBJ2-4, the V gene TRBV13; 15 bases agree with TRBD2. This receptor was taken from a human donor in good health. The sequenced material came from CD8+ T cells from PBMCs. The CDR3 spells CASSGTSGGRKNIQYF. The CDR3 bases are TGTGCCAGCAGCGGGACTAGCGGGGGGCGCAAAAACATTCAGTACTTC.